This T cell receptor beta chain emerged from a study of blood T cells in healthy people across ages. It was with a sample-barcoded 5' primer and a J-beta primer mix that a second PCR of about 6 to 12 cycles was run. With 12 random nucleotides, a template-switch adaptor tagged each individual cDNA molecule. One entry per CDR3 protein results from TCRdb running MiXCR on the 5' RACE reads. Here the sample spans fewer than 2,000,000 distinct CDR3 sequences, roughly two fifths being singletons. The V end was cut by 2 bases, the J end by 1 base, with 13 bases between. The CDR3 covers 16 residues. CDR1 is MNHNY and CDR2 is SVGAGI in the germline V gene (reference sequence). Remarks on this clonotype: Its target is not known.

General observations from the study: CMV infection status of these donors was not known.

The sequencing input was blood. The receptor comes from a human donor in good health. The rearrangement joins TRBV6-6 to TRBJ2-3; unclear D gene. The CDR3 sequence: CASSYNGNRGTDTQYF. The DNA for the CDR3 is TGTGCCAGCAGTTACAATGGGAATCGCGGCACAGATACGCAGTATTTT.